This T cell receptor beta chain was sequenced in a study of CD8+ T cells in alopecia areata. The treatment here: oral pan-JAK inhibitor, 5-10 mg twice daily. This clone showed up just a few times. Germline V CDR1 and CDR2: PRHDT, FYEKMQ (reference sequence). The CDR3 is 15 amino acids. V lost 1 base and J 10 bases, leaving 14 bases between the germline ends. It was cDNA, reverse transcribed from extracted RNA, that served as the sequencing template. The data were produced by immunoSEQ multiplex PCR, yet TCRdb's version contains in-frame clones alone and is incomplete. The data show about 110,000 clones, roughly 55% seen once.

The specimen was CD8+ T cells sorted from blood, collected at week 24, from a patient treated with tofacitinib. The clonotype was recovered from a human donor with alopecia areata. This chain connects TRBV13 to TRBJ1-6; the D is unclear. In nucleotides, the CDR3 is TGTGCCAGCAGCTTAGATGCCGGCGCGGGGTCACCCCTCCACTTT. It yields the protein CASSLDAGAGSPLHF.